Following are 26 T cell receptor beta chains from one sample sequenced in a study of blood T cell repertoires in COVID-19. Method: immunoSEQ multiplex PCR; TCRdb's copy keeps in-frame clones and lacks some. The sample has over 400,000 clones, 70% to 90% seen once. Source material: peripheral blood. These receptor sequences come from a woman in her thirties with active or convalescent COVID-19.

The table lists this clone with a count of one. The gene calls are TRBV2 and TRBJ1-2; perhaps TRBD1 as D (5 bases). The CDR3 has 13 residues. Looked up from germline, CDR1 is SNHLY and CDR2 is FYNNEI. Trimming stripped 4 bases from V and 8 bases from J, with 14 bases between. CDR3: CASSVWGENGYTF. DNA of the CDR3: TGTGCCAGCAGTGTTTGGGGGGAGAACGGCTACACCTTC. Full variable domain (remainder filled in from reference TRBV2 and TRBJ1-2): EPEVTQTPSHQVTQMGQEVILRCVPISNHLYFYWYRQILGQKVEFLVSFYNNEISEKSEIFDDQFSVERPDGSNFTLKIRSTKLEDSAMYFCASSVWGENGYTFGSGTRLTVV.

Notes on this clone: The sample carries other DNA sequences with the same CDR3. J is TRBJ1-2 and V is TRBV28; D is ambiguous. V was shortened by 3 bases and J by 4 bases, with 6 bases between the two germline ends. The CDR3 covers 12 residues. Germline V lookup: CDR1 MDHEN, CDR2 SYDVKM. The CDR3 DNA reads as TGTGCCAGCAGTTTCCGCGGCTATGGCTACACCTTC. Protein: CASSFRGYGYTF.

This clone showed up just once. This sequence joins TRBV2 and TRBJ1-3, with 9 bases fitting TRBD1. The length of the CDR3 is 15 residues. Germline CDR1 and CDR2: SNHLY and FYNNEI. J lost 4 bases, V lost 4 bases, and 5 bases had no gene match. The CDR3 reads CASSVGTGRGNTIYF. Here the CDR3 DNA reads TGTGCCAGCAGTGTCGGGACAGGGAGGGGAAACACCATATATTTT. The full variable domain, completed using reference TRBV2 and TRBJ1-3, is EPEVTQTPSHQVTQMGQEVILRCVPISNHLYFYWYRQILGQKVEFLVSFYNNEISEKSEIFDDQFSVERPDGSNFTLKIRSTKLEDSAMYFCASSVGTGRGNTIYFGEGSWLTVV.

CDR3 protein: CASSQDRGQGQFF. The CDR3 DNA reads as TGTGCCAGCAGTCAGGACAGGGGGCAAGGGCAGTTCTTC. The chain combines TRBV5-8 with TRBJ2-1; 11 bases map to TRBD1. The J segment lost 12 bases and the V segment lost 5 bases, leaving 7 bases of the junction unmatched. This CDR3 contains 13 residues. The germline V gene encodes CDR1 SGHTS and CDR2 YDEGEE.

This clone was counted between two and nine times. The J gene is TRBJ2-3, the V gene TRBV2; D is possibly TRBD2 (5 bases). V lost 4 bases to trimming and J lost 6 bases, with 17 bases between them. Germline V gene lookup returns CDR1 SNHLY and CDR2 FYNNEI. The CDR3 is 15 residues long. The CDR3 coding sequence is TGTGCCAGCAGTGTCTTGTCCTCAAGCGGCGATACGCAGTATTTT. Translating gives CASSVLSSSGDTQYF.

This chain uses TRBV7-9 with TRBJ2-3; the D is unclear. V lost 5 bases and J lost 1, with 10 bases in between. The length of the CDR3 is 14 residues. CDR1 and CDR2 (germline): SEHNR, FQNEAQ (reference sequence). The CDR3 here is CASSPFVGTDTQYF. Here the CDR3 DNA reads TGTGCCAGCAGCCCTTTCGTCGGCACAGATACGCAGTATTTT.

The V call is TRBV27, the J call TRBJ1-3, with 7 bases aligning to TRBD1. V gave up 5 bases and J gave up 0 bases; unmatched junction bases: 19. Germline lookup yields CDR1 MNHEY and CDR2 SMNVEV (reference sequence). The CDR3 runs 20 residues. This chain's CDR3 is CASSPTGQTLLTDSGNTIYF. DNA of the CDR3: TGTGCCAGCAGTCCGACGGGACAGACACTTCTAACCGACTCTGGAAACACCATATATTTT.

The rearrangement joins TRBV30 to TRBJ1-1, with TRBD1 matching over 7 bases. CDR1 and CDR2 (germline): GTSNPN, SVGIG (reference sequence). This CDR3 is 13 amino acids long. Trimming took 3 bases from V and 4 from J; bases not matched to a gene: 5. The CDR3, as DNA: TGTGCCTGGAGAGGCACAGGGGTCACTGAAGCTTTCTTT. This encodes CAWRGTGVTEAFF.

The genes are TRBV5-6 and TRBJ2-1; 14 bases fit TRBD2. In germline, CDR1 is SGHDT, CDR2 YYEEEE. V lost 3 bases, J lost 3 bases, and 8 bases stayed unmatched. The CDR3 has 18 amino acids. CDR3 sequence reads: CASSSPGLAGAIYNEQFF. CDR3 in DNA: TGTGCCAGCAGCTCCCCGGGACTAGCGGGGGCGATCTACAATGAGCAGTTCTTC.

The genes are TRBV2 and TRBJ2-2; no reliable D call. This CDR3 has 14 amino acids. Germline CDR1 and CDR2: SNHLY and FYNNEI. The V end lost 1 base, the J end lost 2 bases, and 5 bases lay between the germline ends. CDR3 protein: CASSEGANTGELFF. CDR3 nucleotide sequence: TGTGCCAGCAGTGAAGGGGCCAACACCGGGGAGCTGTTTTTT.

The sample holds a few counts of this clone. The V call is TRBV5-1, the J call TRBJ2-5, with 12 bases fitting TRBD2. Trimming took 0 bases from V and 4 from J; bases not matched to a gene: 4. CDR3 size: 16 residues. Germline V gene sequence: CDR1 SGHRS, CDR2 YFSETQ. For the CDR3, the DNA is TGCGCCAGCAGCTTGGTTCCGGGACTAGCGGGAGAGACCCAGTACTTC. It encodes CASSLVPGLAGETQYF.

The rearrangement uses TRBV30 and TRBJ2-7; D unresolved. V lost 2 bases to trimming and J lost 4 bases, with 12 bases between them. The CDR3 length is 13 residues. The germline V gene encodes CDR1 GTSNPN and CDR2 SVGIG (reference sequence). The chain's CDR3 is CAWSIQTGYEQYF. The CDR3 nucleotides read TGTGCCTGGAGTATCCAAACCGGTTACGAGCAGTACTTC.

This rearrangement joins TRBV6-1 to TRBJ2-7; TRBD1 agrees at 8 bases. The CDR3 is 14 residues long. V was pared by 3 bases and J by 3 bases, with 4 bases of the junction left unmatched. Germline V CDR1 and CDR2: MNHNS, SASEGT. The CDR3 DNA reads as TGTGCCAGCAGTGAGACAGGGGCCGTCTACGAGCAGTACTTC. Translation gives CASSETGAVYEQYF.

V usage is TRBV10-3 and J usage is TRBJ1-1, with TRBD1 identical over 9 bases. The CDR3 covers 14 residues. V lost 6 bases, J lost 5 bases, and 7 bases stayed unmatched. Germline-derived CDR1 and CDR2 are ENHRY and SYGVKD. CDR3 sequence (DNA): TGTGCCATCAGCCCGGACAGGGGAGGAACTGAAGCTTTCTTT. Its protein is CAISPDRGGTEAFF.

The rearrangement links TRBV6-5 to TRBJ2-2; the D gene is possibly TRBD1 (5 bases). Germline V gene data show CDR1 as MNHEY and CDR2 as SVGAGI. The CDR3 is made up of 13 amino acids. Trimming removed 8 bases from V and 6 bases from J, with 13 bases in between. CDR3 amino acids: CASSRDRAGELFF. The DNA of the CDR3 is TGTGCCAGCTCCAGGGATAGGGCCGGGGAGCTGTTTTTT.

The chain carries TRBV30 and TRBJ1-5; TRBD1 is a possible D gene (5 bases). Trimming pared 0 bases from V and 6 bases from J, leaving 15 bases between. CDR1 and CDR2 from the germline V gene are GTSNPN and SVGIG (reference sequence). The CDR3 contains 15 residues. The CDR3 sequence is CAWSVGGAGPQPQHF. CDR3 coding DNA: TGTGCCTGGAGTGTCGGGGGAGCGGGTCCTCAGCCCCAGCATTTT.

A note on this clone: At the DNA level, this CDR3 is encoded by other sequences in the same sample as well. This CDR3 reads CSASRGTMNTEAFF. CDR3 coding DNA: TGCAGTGCTAGTAGGGGTACTATGAACACTGAAGCTTTCTTT. This rearrangement joins TRBV20-1 to TRBJ1-1, with a possible D match to TRBD1 (5 bases). From germline, CDR1 is DFQATT and CDR2 SNEGSKA (reference sequence). The CDR3 totals 14 residues. The V end was cut by 3 bases, the J end by 0 bases, with 11 bases between.

The DNA of the CDR3 is TGCGCCAGCAGCCAAGGAGCCGGGGACATTCAAGAGACCCAGTACTTC. Its protein product is CASSQGAGDIQETQYF. The rearrangement links TRBV4-1 to TRBJ2-5; weak D call: TRBD1 (6 bases). The germline gives CDR1 MGHRA, CDR2 YSYEKL. The CDR3 contains 16 residues. Trimming removed 1 base from V and 2 bases from J, with 14 bases in between.

The rearrangement joins TRBV24-1 to TRBJ2-1; 13 nucleotides agree with TRBD2. Germline assignment: CDR1 KGHDR and CDR2 SFDVKD. V lost 8 bases and J lost 0; bases outside the gene matches: 15. The CDR3 consists of 20 residues. DNA for the CDR3: TGTGCCACCATCCCCCAGACAGGGGGACTAGCGGGAAGCTCCTACAATGAGCAGTTCTTC. Protein sequence: CATIPQTGGLAGSSYNEQFF.

V is TRBV19 and J is TRBJ1-1, with a tentative D call TRBD1 (6 bases). Trimming left V 6 bases short and J 0 bases short, with 23 bases between. Germline CDR1 LNHDA, CDR2 SQIVND (reference sequence). The CDR3 totals 18 residues. Written as DNA, the CDR3 is TGTGCCAGTAGGTACACGGCAGGGGTGGGTGACATGAACACTGAAGCTTTCTTT. It yields the protein CASRYTAGVGDMNTEAFF.

The chain couples TRBV5-6 to TRBJ2-2; TRBD2 matches 7 bases. This CDR3 comprises 16 residues. V shed 1 base and J 6 bases; nucleotides not matched to a gene: 9. CDR1 is SGHDT, CDR2 YYEEEE, per germline. This CDR3 reads CASSLMYGGSPGELFF. The CDR3 nucleotides read TGTGCCAGCAGCTTGATGTATGGCGGGAGCCCCGGGGAGCTGTTTTTT.

This clone has only a few counts. This rearrangement joins TRBV10-3 to TRBJ2-2; 7 positions match TRBD2. CDR1 is ENHRY, CDR2 SYGVKD, per germline. The CDR3 is made up of 18 amino acids. With V trimmed by 4 bases and J by 4 bases, 15 bases remained unmatched. In DNA form, the CDR3 reads TGTGCCATCAGTGCTCGCGGGAGTGTAGTTATGGGCACCGGGGAGCTGTTTTTT. Translated: CAISARGSVVMGTGELFF.

This clone was observed a few times. This chain joins TRBV2 and TRBJ1-1, with D perhaps TRBD1 (5 bases). Trimming pared 4 bases from V and 5 bases from J, leaving 11 bases between. Germline-derived CDR1 and CDR2 are SNHLY and FYNNEI. The CDR3 extends over 13 amino acids. CDR3 sequence (DNA): TGTGCCAGCAGTGGGGGGGTTTTGACTGAAGCTTTCTTT. Translating it yields CASSGGVLTEAFF. Together with reference TRBV2 and TRBJ1-1, the CDR3 gives the full variable domain: EPEVTQTPSHQVTQMGQEVILRCVPISNHLYFYWYRQILGQKVEFLVSFYNNEISEKSEIFDDQFSVERPDGSNFTLKIRSTKLEDSAMYFCASSGGVLTEAFFGQGTRLTVV.

The genes are TRBV7-6 and TRBJ2-5; D uncertain. CDR1 is SGHVS and CDR2 is FNYEAQ in the germline V gene. V lost 1 base to trimming and J lost 2 bases, with 11 bases between them. The CDR3 length is 15 residues. CDR3 coding DNA: TGTGCCAGCAGCTTAGTGGGCAGATCTCAAGAGACCCAGTACTTC. Protein: CASSLVGRSQETQYF.

The chain joins TRBV11-2 to TRBJ1-2; 7 bases agree with TRBD1. This CDR3 is 14 amino acids long. The germline gives CDR1 SGHAT, CDR2 FQNNGV. Unmatched junction bases numbered 11, after V lost 5 bases and J lost 8 bases. The CDR3 nucleotides read TGTGCCAGCAGCGCGGATGACAGGGCTAGCGGCTACACCTTC. This translates into CASSADDRASGYTF.

The CDR3 nucleotides read TGTGCCAGCAGCTTGGAGCGGGATCCTAATGAAAAACTGTTTTTT. Encoded protein: CASSLERDPNEKLFF. The rearrangement joins TRBV5-6 to TRBJ1-4; D unresolved. V was shortened by 0 bases and J by 3 bases, with 9 bases between the two germline ends. Germline lookup yields CDR1 SGHDT and CDR2 YYEEEE. CDR3 length equals 15 residues. Full variable domain (missing parts from reference TRBV5-6 and TRBJ1-4): DAGVTQSPTHLIKTRGQQVTLRCSPKSGHDTVSWYQQALGQGPQFIFQYYEEEERQRGNFPDRFSGHQFPNYSSELNVNALLLGDSALYLCASSLERDPNEKLFFGSGTQLSVL.